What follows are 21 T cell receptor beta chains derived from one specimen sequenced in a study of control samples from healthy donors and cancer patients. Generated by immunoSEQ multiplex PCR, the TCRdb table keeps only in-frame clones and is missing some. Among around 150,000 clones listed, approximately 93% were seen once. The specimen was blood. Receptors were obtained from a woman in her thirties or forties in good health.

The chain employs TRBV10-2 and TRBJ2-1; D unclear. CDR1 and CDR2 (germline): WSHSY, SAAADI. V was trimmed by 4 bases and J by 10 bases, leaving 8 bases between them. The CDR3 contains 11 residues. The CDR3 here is CASSGQLEQFF. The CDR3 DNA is TGCGCCAGCAGTGGGCAGTTAGAGCAGTTCTTC.

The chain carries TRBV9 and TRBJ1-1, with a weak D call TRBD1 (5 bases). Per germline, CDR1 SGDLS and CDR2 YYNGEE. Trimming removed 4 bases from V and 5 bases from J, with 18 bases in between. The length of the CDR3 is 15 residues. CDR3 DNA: TGTGCCAGCAGCCCTCGAGACAGTGGTAAGACTGAAGCTTTCTTT. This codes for CASSPRDSGKTEAFF. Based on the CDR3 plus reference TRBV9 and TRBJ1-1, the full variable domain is DSGVTQTPKHLITATGQRVTLRCSPRSGDLSVYWYQQSLDQGLQFLIQYYNGEERAKGNILERFSAQQFPDLHSELNLSSLELGDSALYFCASSPRDSGKTEAFFGQGTRLTVV.

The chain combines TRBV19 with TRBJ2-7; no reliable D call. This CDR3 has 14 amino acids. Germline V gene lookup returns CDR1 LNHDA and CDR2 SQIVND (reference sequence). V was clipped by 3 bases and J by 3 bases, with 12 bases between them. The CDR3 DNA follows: TGTGCCAGTAGTATCCGGGCCGATGGCTACGAGCAGTACTTC. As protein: CASSIRADGYEQYF.

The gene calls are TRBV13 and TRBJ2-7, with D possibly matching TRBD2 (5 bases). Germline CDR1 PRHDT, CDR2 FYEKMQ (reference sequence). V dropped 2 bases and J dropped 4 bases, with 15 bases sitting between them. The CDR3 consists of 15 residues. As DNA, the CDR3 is TGTGCCAGCAGCTTATTTAGAGGGTCCGGTTACGAGCAGTACTTC. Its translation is CASSLFRGSGYEQYF.

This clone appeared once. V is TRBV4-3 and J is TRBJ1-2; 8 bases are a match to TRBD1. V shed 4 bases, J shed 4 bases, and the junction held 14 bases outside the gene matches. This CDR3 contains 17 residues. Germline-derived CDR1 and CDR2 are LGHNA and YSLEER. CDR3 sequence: CASSREKTGAVGYGYTF. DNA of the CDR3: TGCGCCAGCAGCCGGGAAAAGACAGGGGCGGTTGGCTATGGCTACACCTTC.

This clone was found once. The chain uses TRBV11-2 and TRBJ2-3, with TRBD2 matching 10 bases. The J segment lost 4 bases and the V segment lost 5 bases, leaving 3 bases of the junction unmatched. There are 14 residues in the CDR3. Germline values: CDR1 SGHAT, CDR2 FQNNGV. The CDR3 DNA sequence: TGTGCCAGCAGCACCGGGACTAGCGCAGATACGCAGTATTTT. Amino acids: CASSTGTSADTQYF.

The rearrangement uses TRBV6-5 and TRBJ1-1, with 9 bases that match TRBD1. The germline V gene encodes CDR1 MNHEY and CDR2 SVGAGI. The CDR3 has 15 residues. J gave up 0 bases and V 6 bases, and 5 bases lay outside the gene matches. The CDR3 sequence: CASRKDRGLNTEAFF. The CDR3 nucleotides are TGTGCCAGCAGGAAGGACAGGGGACTGAACACTGAAGCTTTCTTT.

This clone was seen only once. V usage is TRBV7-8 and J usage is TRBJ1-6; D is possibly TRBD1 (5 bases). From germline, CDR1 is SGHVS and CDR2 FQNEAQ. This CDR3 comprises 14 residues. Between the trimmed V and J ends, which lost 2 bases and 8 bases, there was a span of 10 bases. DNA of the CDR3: TGTGCCAGCAGCTTATCCGGGGGTTATTCACCCCTCCACTTT. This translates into CASSLSGGYSPLHF.

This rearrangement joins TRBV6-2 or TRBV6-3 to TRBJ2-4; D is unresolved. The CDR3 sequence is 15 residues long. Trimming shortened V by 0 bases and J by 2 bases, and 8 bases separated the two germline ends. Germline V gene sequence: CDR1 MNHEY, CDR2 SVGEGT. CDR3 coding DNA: TGTGCCAGCAGTTACTCCCGCTTCCCCAAAAACATTCAGTACTTC. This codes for CASSYSRFPKNIQYF.

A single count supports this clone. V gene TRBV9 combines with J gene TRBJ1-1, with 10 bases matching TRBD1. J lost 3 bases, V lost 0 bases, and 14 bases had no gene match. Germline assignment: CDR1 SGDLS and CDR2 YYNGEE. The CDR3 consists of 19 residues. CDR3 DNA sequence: TGTGCCAGCAGCGTAGGGGCGGGGACAGGGGAAAGGAGAGACACTGAAGCTTTCTTT. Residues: CASSVGAGTGERRDTEAFF.

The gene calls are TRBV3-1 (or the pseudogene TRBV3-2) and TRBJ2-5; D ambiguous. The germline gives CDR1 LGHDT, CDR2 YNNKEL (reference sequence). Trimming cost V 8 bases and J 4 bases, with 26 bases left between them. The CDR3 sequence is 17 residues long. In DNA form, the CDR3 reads TGTGCCAGCGCACCTAACATGCCTGTAACCTGGGGAGAGACCCAGTACTTC. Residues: CASAPNMPVTWGETQYF.

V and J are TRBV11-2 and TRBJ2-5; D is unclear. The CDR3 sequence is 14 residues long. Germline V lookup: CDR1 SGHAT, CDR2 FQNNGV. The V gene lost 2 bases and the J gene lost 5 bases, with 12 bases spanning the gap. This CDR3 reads CASSLTGVGETQYF. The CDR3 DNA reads TGTGCCAGCAGCTTAACTGGGGTAGGGGAGACCCAGTACTTC.

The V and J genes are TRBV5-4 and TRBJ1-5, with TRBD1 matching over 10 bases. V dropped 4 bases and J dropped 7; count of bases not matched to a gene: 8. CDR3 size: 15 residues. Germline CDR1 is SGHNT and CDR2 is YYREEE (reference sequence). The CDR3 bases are TGTGCCAGCAGCGTGATGGGGACAGGGGTACAGCCCCAGCATTTT. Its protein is CASSVMGTGVQPQHF.

CDR3 bases: TGTGCCAGCTCACCCTCACCTGGACCAATTGGCTACACCTTC. It translates to CASSPSPGPIGYTF. The rearrangement uses TRBV18 and TRBJ1-2; D is uncertain. V lost 3 bases and J lost 7, with 15 bases in between. The CDR3 has 14 residues. Germline CDR1 and CDR2: KGHSH and LQKENI.

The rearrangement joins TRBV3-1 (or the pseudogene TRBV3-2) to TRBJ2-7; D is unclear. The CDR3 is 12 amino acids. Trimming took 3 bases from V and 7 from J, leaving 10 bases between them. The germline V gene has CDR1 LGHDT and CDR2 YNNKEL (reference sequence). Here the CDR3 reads CASSHTSFEQYF. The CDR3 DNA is TGTGCCAGCAGCCACACGTCGTTTGAGCAGTACTTC.

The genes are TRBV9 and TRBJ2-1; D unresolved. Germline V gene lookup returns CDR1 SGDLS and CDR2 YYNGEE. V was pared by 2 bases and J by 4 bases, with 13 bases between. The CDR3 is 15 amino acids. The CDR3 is CASSVYNTPYNEQFF. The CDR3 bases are TGTGCCAGCAGCGTCTACAATACACCTTACAATGAGCAGTTCTTC.

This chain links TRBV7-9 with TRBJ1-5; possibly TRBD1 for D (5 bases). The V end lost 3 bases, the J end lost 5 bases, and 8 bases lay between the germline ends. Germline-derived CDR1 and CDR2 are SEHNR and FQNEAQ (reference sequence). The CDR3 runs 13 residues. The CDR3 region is CASSFGGDQPQHF. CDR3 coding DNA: TGTGCCAGCAGCTTCGGGGGGGATCAGCCCCAGCATTTT.

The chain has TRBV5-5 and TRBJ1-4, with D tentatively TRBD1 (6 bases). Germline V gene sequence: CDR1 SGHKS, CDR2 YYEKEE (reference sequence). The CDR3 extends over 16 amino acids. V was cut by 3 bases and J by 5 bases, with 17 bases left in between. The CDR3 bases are TGTGCCAGCAGCTCGGTCTCAGGGGAGGGGAATGAAAAACTGTTTTTT. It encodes CASSSVSGEGNEKLFF. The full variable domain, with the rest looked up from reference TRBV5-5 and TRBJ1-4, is DAGVTQSPTHLIKTRGQQVTLRCSPISGHKSVSWYQQVLGQGPQFIFQYYEKEERGRGNFPDRFSARQFPNYSSELNVNALLLGDSALYLCASSSVSGEGNEKLFFGSGTQLSVL.

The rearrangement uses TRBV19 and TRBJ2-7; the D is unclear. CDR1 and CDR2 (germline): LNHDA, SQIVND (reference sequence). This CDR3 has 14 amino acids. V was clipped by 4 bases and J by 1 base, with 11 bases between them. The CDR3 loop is CASSSHLGSYEQYF. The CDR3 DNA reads TGTGCCAGTAGTAGTCATTTGGGATCCTACGAGCAGTACTTC.

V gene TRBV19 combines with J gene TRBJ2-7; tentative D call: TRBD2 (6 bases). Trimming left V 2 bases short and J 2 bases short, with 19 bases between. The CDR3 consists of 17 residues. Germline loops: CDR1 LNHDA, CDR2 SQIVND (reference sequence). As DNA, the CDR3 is TGTGCCAGTAGTATATCGGGCCGAGGGACTGGTCCCTACGAGCAGTACTTC. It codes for CASSISGRGTGPYEQYF.

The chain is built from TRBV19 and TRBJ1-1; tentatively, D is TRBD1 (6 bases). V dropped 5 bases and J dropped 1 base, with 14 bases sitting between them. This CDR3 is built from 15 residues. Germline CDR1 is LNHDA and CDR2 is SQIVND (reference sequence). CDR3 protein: CASSPWTVSNTEAFF. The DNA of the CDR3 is TGTGCCAGTAGTCCTTGGACAGTTTCGAACACTGAAGCTTTCTTT.